The sample holds a few counts of the clone carrying this T cell receptor beta chain. The repertoire was sequenced with immunoSEQ multiplex PCR; TCRdb's copy has only in-frame clones and lacks some. The repertoire holds about 210,000 clones, with roughly 86% as singletons. The sample belongs to a study of blood T cell repertoires in COVID-19. Study overall: Nucleic acid was either cDNA or gDNA, and it came from T cells, B-cell-depleted T cells, or PBMCs.

V dropped 0 bases and J dropped 1 base, with 9 bases sitting between them. CDR3 length equals 15 residues. CDR1 is LNHNV and CDR2 is YYDKDF in the germline V gene (reference sequence). This TCR was sampled from a woman aged 50 to 60 with active or convalescent COVID-19. The V and J genes are TRBV15 and TRBJ1-1; the D is unclear. Source material: peripheral blood. The CDR3 sequence is CATSRDLAANTEAFF. For the CDR3, the DNA is TGTGCCACCAGCAGAGATCTGGCGGCGAACACTGAAGCTTTCTTT.